This T cell receptor (beta chain) was captured by sequencing in a study of control samples from healthy donors and cancer patients. Only in-frame clones appear in the TCRdb table, and some are missing; sequencing was by immunoSEQ multiplex PCR. The table lists some 82,000 clones, 84% of them singletons. With V trimmed by 5 bases and J by 3 bases, 1 base remained unmatched. This CDR3 has 13 amino acids. Germline CDR1 reads MNHEY; CDR2 reads SMNVEV (reference sequence). The source of this sequence is a man aged 55 to 70 with head and neck cancer. This sequence joins TRBV27 and TRBJ2-3; 8 bases line up with TRBD1. The sequencing sample was made of PBMCs. The CDR3 DNA sequence: TGTGCCAGCAGTCGACAGGGGACAGATACGCAGTATTTT. This gives the protein CASSRQGTDTQYF.